Here is one TCR beta chain with its context. Antigen specificity is unknown. The sample is drawn from a study of shared clonotypes between healthy human individuals. V lost 3 bases, J lost 0 bases, and 23 bases lay in between. Germline lookup yields CDR1 SGDLS and CDR2 YYNGEE. The CDR3 has 19 amino acids. Overall study findings and caveats: Naive CD4 clonotypes overlapped across a handful of donors at roughly 5%.

There were only Caucasian adults among the donors, and all lived in Nashville, Tennessee. Approximately 210 ng DNA, around 30,000 T cell genomes, went into each sorted-subset replicate PCR. Data came from immunoSEQ multiplex PCR; TCRdb stores just in-frame clones and leaves some out. The sample consists of roughly 2.5 million clones, about 92% of them appearing once. This chain joins TRBV9 and TRBJ2-3; a possible D gene is TRBD2 (6 bases). This TCR came from a man aged 18 to 29 in good health. The specimen sequenced was naive CD4+ T cells sorted from blood. Noted subset: CD45RA+ positively selected. CDR3 DNA: TGTGCCAGCAGCGGTCTGCGCGGAATCCTGGGGACTAGCACAGATACGCAGTATTTT. Its translation is CASSGLRGILGTSTDTQYF.